This T cell receptor (beta chain) was found in a study of metastatic and nonmetastatic thyroid tumors (dated by TCRdb to about 2020). Background for the entire study: Repertoires from peripheral blood and from tumor or nodule tissue samples of malignant and benign thyroid patients were compared. Findings and caveats that apply to the study as a whole: In both blood and tumor samples, malignant tumors were reported to have significantly higher TCR beta diversity than benign nodules.

The CDR3 contains 16 residues, cysteine and phenylalanine counted. The CDR3 DNA has 48 bases and is translated from base 1. The germline V gene (reference sequence) gives CDR1 as SGHKS and CDR2 as YYEKEE. V and J lose 0 bases and 3 bases, and a span of 13 bases separates them. No treatment had been received by any patient before thyroid surgery. Using T-cell receptor beta sequencing, the researchers looked back retrospectively at clinical samples from patients, gathered between about 2012 and 2018. Comments on this clone: It has no known antigen specificity. No much larger clonotype is one base removed from it; base qualities were not supplied.

The library relied on PCR. The sequencer was an Illumina HiSeq 4000. The TCR beta-chain CDR3 region of each patient was profiled by high-throughput sequencing. The paper's data handling went like this. The researchers built a classifier to tell apart papillary thyroid cancer patients with distant metastasis, based on CDR3 differences among clinicopathological groups. Repertoire diversity was assessed with the Shannon index, and tumor-blood repertoire similarity with the Morisita-Horn index. TCRdb trimmed the raw reads at Q25, called clones with MiXCR and kept productive beta chains. These V and J calls originate from TCRdb's pipeline instead of the authors' own analysis. This sample is represented by around 21,000 clones; under 25% of them were singletons. Around 75% of the sample is taken by the ten largest.

The rearrangement joined TRBV5-5 to TRBJ1-5; matching of 5 bases hints at TRBD1 as the D gene. The receptor was derived from a male donor with papillary thyroid cancer or a benign thyroid nodule (not recorded which). Some clones in this sample may be carry-over from other donors' samples. Material for sequencing was blood. At the DNA level, the sequence is TGTGCCAGCAGCTTGGTCGGGGGAGACAACAATCAGCCCCAGCATTTT. Translated, it reads CASSLVGGDNNQPQHF. Joined to the reference TRBV5-5 and TRBJ1-5 proteins, this CDR3 gives the full variable domain: DAGVTQSPTHLIKTRGQQVTLRCSPISGHKSVSWYQQVLGQGPQFIFQYYEKEERGRGNFPDRFSARQFPNYSSELNVNALLLGDSALYLCASSLVGGDNNQPQHFGDGTRLSIL.